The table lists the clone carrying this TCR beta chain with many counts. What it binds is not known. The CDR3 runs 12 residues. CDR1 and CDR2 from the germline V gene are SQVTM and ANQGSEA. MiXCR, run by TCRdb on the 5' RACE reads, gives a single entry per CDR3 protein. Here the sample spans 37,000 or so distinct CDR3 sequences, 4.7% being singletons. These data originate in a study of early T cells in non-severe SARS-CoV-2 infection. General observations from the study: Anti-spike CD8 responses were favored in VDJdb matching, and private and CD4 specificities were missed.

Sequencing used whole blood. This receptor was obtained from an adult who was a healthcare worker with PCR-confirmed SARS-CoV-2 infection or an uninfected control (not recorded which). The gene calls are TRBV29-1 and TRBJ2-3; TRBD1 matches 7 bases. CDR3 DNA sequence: TGCAGTAGAACAGGGGCGGAAGATACGCAGTATTTT. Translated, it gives CSRTGAEDTQYF.